This TCR beta chain derives from a study of regulatory T cells in long-lasting Graves disease. Libraries of TCR beta came from iRepertoire HTBI primers plus Arm-PCR of CDR3 regions. TCRdb passed the multiplex PCR reads through MiXCR, listing each CDR3 protein once. The sample consists of over 450,000 distinct CDR3 sequences, 12% of them appearing once. Time point given: newly diagnosed GD, antithyroid drugs for less than 3 months. TCR sequences were obtained from RNA taken from PBMCs. CDR1 and CDR2 from the germline V gene are SGHAT and FQNNGV. V shed 1 base and J 10 bases; nucleotides not matched to a gene: 6. CDR3 length: 13 residues. This clonotype appeared many times. This sample also belongs to another study, concerning T cells in Graves' hyperthyroidism and ophthalmopathy. From that report: TCR CDR3 regions were first amplified by RT-PCR with HTBI primers.

This chain uses TRBV11-2 with TRBJ1-2; 7 positions agree with TRBD1. The starting material was peripheral blood mononuclear cells (PBMCs), obtained at new diagnosis, from a patient treated with antithyroid drugs. This TCR derives from a woman aged 25 to 39 with Graves disease. The CDR3 sequence is CASSLGRGQYYTF. The CDR3 DNA sequence: TGTGCCAGCAGCTTAGGGAGGGGACAGTACTACACCTTC.